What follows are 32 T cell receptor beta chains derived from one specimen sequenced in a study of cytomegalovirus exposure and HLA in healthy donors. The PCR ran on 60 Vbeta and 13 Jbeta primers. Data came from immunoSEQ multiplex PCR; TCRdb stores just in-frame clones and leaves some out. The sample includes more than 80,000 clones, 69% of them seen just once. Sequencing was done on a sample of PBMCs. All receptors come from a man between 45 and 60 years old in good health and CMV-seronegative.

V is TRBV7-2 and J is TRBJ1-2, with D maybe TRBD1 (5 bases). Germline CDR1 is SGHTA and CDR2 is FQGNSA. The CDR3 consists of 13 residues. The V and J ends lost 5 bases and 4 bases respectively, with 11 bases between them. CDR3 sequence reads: CASSPIQGYGYTF. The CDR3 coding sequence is TGTGCCAGCAGCCCGATCCAGGGCTATGGCTACACCTTC.

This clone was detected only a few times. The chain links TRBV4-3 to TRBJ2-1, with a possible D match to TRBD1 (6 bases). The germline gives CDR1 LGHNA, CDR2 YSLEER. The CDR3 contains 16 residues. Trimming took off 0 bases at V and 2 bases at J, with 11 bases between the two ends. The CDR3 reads CASSQDGHRAYNEQFF. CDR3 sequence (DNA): TGCGCCAGCAGCCAAGATGGCCACAGGGCCTACAATGAGCAGTTCTTC.

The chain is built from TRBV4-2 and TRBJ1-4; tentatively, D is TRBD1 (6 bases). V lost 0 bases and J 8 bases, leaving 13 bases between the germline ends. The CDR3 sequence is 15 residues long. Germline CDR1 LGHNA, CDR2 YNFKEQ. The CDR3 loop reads CASSQDRGGGEKLFF. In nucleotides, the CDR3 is TGTGCCAGCAGCCAAGATCGCGGGGGCGGCGAAAAACTGTTTTTT.

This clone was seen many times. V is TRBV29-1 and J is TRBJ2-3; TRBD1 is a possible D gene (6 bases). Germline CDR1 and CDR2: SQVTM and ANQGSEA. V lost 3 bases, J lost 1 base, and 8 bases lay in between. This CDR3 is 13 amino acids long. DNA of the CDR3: TGCAGCGTTGACGCAGGGGGCACAGATACGCAGTATTTT. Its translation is CSVDAGGTDTQYF.

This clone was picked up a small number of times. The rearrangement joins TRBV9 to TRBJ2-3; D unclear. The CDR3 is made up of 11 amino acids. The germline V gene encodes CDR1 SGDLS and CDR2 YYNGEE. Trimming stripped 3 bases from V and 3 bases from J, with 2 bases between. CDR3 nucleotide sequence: TGTGCCAGCAGCGCTACAGATACGCAGTATTTT. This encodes CASSATDTQYF.

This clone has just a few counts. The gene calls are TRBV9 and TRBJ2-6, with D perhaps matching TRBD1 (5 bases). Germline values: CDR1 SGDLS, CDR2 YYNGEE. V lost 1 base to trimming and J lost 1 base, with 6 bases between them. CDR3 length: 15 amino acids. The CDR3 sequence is CASSVQGSGANVLTF. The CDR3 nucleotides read TGTGCCAGCAGCGTACAGGGATCTGGGGCCAACGTCCTGACTTTC.

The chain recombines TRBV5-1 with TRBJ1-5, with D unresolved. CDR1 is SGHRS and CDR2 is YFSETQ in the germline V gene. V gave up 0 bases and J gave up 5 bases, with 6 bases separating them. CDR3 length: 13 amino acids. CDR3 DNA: TGCGCCAGCAGCTTGGAAGTAGATCAGCCCCAGCATTTT. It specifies CASSLEVDQPQHF.

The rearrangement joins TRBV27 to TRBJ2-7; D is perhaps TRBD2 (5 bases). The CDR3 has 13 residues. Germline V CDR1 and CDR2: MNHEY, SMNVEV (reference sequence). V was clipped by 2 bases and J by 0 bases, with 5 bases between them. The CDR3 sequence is CASSLRGSYEQYF. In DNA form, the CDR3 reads TGTGCCAGCAGTTTACGGGGCTCCTACGAGCAGTACTTC.

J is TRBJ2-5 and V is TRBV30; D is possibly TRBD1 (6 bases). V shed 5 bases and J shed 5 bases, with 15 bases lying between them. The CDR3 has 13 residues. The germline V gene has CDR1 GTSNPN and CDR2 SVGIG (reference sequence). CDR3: CAWSKGVAETQYF. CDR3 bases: TGTGCCTGGTCAAAGGGGGTAGCGGAGACCCAGTACTTC.

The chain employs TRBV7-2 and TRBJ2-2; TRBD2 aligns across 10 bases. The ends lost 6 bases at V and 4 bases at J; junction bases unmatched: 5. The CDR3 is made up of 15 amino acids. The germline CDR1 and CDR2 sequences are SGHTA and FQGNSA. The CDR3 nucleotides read TGTGCCAGCAGTCGGACTAGCGGTACCACCGGGGAGCTGTTTTTT. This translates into CASSRTSGTTGELFF.

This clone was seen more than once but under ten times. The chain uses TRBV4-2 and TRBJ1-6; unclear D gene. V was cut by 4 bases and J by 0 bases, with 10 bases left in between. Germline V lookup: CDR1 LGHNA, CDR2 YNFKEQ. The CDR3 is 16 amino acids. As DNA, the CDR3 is TGTGCCAGCAGCCCACAGAGCAGCTCCTATAATTCACCCCTCCACTTT. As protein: CASSPQSSSYNSPLHF.

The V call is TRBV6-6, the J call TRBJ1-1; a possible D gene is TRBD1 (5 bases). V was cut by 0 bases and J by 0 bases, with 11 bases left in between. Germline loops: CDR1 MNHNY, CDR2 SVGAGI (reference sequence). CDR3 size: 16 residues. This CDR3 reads CASSYSIPGMNTEAFF. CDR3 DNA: TGTGCCAGCAGTTACTCGATCCCAGGGATGAACACTGAAGCTTTCTTT.

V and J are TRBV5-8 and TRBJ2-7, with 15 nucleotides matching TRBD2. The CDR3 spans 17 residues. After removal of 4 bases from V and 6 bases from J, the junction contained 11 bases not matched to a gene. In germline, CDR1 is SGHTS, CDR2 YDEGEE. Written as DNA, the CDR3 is TGTGCCAGCAGCAGGTGGGGACTAGCGGGAGGTTTGGGCGAGCAGTACGTC. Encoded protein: CASSRWGLAGGLGEQYV.

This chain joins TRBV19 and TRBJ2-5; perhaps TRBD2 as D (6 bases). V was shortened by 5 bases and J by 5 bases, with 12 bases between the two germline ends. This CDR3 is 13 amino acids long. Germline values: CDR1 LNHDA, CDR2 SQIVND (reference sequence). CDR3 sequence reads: CASSRGLWETQYF. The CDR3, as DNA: TGTGCCAGTAGTCGGGGGTTGTGGGAGACCCAGTACTTC.

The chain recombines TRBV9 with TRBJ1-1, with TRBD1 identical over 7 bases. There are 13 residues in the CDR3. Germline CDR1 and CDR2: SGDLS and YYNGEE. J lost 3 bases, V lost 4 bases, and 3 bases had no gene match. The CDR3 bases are TGTGCCAGCAGCCGACAGGGACACACTGAAGCTTTCTTT. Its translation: CASSRQGHTEAFF.

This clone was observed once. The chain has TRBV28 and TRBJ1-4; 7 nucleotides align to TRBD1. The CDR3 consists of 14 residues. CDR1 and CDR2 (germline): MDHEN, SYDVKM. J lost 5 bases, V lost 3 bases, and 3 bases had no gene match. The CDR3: CASSLGQSNEKLFF. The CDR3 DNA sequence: TGTGCCAGCAGTTTGGGACAGTCGAATGAAAAACTGTTTTTT.

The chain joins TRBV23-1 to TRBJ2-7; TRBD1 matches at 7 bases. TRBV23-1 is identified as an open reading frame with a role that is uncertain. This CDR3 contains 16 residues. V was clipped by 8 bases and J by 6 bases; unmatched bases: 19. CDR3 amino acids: CASAHPCQDRVGEQYV. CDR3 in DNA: TGCGCCAGCGCTCACCCTTGTCAAGACAGGGTGGGCGAGCAGTACGTC.

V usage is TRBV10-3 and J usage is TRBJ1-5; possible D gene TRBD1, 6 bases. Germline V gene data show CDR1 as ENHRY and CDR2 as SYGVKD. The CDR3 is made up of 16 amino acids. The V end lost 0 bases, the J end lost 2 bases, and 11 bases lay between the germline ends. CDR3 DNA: TGTGCCATCAGTGAGTCGCGAGGGGGGGGCAATCAGCCCCAGCATTTT. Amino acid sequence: CAISESRGGGNQPQHF.

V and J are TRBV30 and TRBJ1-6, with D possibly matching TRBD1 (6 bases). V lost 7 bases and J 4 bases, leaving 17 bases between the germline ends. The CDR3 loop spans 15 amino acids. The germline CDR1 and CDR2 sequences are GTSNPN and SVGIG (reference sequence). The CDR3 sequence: CASMGAGAYNSPLHF. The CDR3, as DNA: TGTGCCTCAATGGGGGCAGGGGCGTATAATTCACCCCTCCACTTT.

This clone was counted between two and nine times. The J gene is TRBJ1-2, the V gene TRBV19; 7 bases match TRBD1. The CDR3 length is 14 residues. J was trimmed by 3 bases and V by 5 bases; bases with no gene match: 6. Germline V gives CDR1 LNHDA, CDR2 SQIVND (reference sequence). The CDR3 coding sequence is TGTGCCAGTAGTCCAAGACAGGGTGACTATGGCTACACCTTC. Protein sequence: CASSPRQGDYGYTF.

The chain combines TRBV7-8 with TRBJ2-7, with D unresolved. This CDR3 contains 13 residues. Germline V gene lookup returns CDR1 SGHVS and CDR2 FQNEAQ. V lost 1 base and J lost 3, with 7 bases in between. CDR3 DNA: TGTGCCAGCAGCTTAGGAGCGATCTACGAGCAGTACTTC. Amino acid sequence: CASSLGAIYEQYF.

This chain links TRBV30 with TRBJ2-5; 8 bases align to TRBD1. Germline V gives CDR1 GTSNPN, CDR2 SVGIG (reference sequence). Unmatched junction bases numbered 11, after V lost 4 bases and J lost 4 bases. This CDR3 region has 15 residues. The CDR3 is CAWNQGQAMSETQYF. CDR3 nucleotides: TGTGCCTGGAACCAGGGACAGGCAATGTCAGAGACCCAGTACTTC. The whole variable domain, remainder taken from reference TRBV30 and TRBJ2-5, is SQTIHQWPATLVQPVGSPLSLECTVEGTSNPNLYWYRQAAGRGLQLLFYSVGIGQISSEVPQNLSASRPQDRQFILSSKKLLLSDSGFYLCAWNQGQAMSETQYFGPGTRLLVL.

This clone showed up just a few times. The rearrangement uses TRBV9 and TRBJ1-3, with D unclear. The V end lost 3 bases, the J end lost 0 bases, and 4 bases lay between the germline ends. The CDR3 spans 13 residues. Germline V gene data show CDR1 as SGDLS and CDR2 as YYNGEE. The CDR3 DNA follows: TGTGCCAGCAGCGACGGCTCTGGAAACACCATATATTTT. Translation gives CASSDGSGNTIYF.

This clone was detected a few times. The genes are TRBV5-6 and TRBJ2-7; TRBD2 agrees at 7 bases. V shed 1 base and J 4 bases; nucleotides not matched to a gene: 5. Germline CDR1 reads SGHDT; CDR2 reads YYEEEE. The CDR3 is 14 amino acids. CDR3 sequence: CASSLWGGRYEQYF. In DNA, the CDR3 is TGTGCCAGCAGCTTGTGGGGGGGAAGATACGAGCAGTACTTC.

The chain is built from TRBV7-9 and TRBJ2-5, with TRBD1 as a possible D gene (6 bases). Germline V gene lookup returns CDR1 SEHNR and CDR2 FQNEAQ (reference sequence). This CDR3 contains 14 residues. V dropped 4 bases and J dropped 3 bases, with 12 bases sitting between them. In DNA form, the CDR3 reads TGTGCCAGCAGCTCCCCCGGACAGAAAGAGACCCAGTACTTC. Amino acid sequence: CASSSPGQKETQYF.

The CDR3 bases are TGTGCCAGCAGCCCAGTGTTAAGCACAGATACGCAGTATTTT. Encoded protein: CASSPVLSTDTQYF. The rearrangement joins TRBV6-1 to TRBJ2-3; D is unclear. This CDR3 region has 14 residues. The V gene's germline CDR1 is MNHNS and CDR2 SASEGT. V gave up 6 bases and J gave up 0 bases, with 10 bases separating them.

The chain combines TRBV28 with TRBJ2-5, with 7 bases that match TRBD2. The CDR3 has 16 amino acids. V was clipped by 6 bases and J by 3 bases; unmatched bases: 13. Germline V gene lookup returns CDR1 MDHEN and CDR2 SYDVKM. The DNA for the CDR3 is TGTGCCAGCAGCCCCGAGACGGGGGGTATAGAAGAGACCCAGTACTTC. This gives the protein CASSPETGGIEETQYF.

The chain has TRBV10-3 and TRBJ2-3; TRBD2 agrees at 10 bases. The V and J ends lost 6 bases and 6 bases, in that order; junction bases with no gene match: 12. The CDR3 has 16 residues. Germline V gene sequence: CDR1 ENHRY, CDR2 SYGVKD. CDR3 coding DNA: TGTGCCATCAGCGGAGCCTGGACTAGCGGTGCGGATACGCAGTATTTT. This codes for CAISGAWTSGADTQYF.

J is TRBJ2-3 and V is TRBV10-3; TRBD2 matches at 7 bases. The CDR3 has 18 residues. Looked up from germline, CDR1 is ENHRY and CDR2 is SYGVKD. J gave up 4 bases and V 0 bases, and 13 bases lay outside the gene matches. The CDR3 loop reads CAISESLFGLDVADTQYF. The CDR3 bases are TGTGCCATCAGTGAGTCCTTGTTCGGACTAGACGTTGCAGATACGCAGTATTTT.

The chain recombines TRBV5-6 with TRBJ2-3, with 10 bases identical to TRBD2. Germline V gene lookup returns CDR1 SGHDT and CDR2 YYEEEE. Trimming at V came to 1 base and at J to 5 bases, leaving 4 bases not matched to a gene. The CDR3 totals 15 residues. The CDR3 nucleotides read TGTGCCAGCAGCTTGACTAGCGGGGAGGGAGATACGCAGTATTTT. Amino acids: CASSLTSGEGDTQYF.

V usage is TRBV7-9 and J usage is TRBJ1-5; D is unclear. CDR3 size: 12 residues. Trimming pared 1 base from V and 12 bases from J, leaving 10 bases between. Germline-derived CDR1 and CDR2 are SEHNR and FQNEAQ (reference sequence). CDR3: CASSLVDNLQHF. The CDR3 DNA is TGTGCCAGCAGCTTAGTAGACAACCTCCAGCATTTT.

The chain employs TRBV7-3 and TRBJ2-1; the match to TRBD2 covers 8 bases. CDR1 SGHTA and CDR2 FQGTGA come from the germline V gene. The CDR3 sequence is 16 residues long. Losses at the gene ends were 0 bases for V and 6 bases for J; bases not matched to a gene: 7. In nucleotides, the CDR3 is TGTGCCAGCAGCTTAACAGCGGGAGAAGGTGTCAATGAGCAGTTCTTC. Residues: CASSLTAGEGVNEQFF. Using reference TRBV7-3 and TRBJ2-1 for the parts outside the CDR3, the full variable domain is GAGVSQTPSNKVTEKGKYVELRCDPISGHTALYWYRQSLGQGPEFLIYFQGTGAADDSGLPNDRFFAVRPEGSVSTLKIQRTERGDSAVYLCASSLTAGEGVNEQFFGPGTRLTVL.